These 2 T cell receptor beta chains came from one sample sequenced in a study of blood T cell repertoires in COVID-19. Sequencing was performed with immunoSEQ multiplex PCR; in TCRdb, only in-frame clones are kept and a portion is missing. Altogether around 36,000 clones are present, more than 70% being singletons, with the ten largest covering around 4.6%. The material sequenced was peripheral blood. The receptors here all came from a man in his sixties with acute or convalescent COVID-19.

The chain uses TRBV29-1 and TRBJ1-2; TRBD1 aligns across 12 bases. The CDR3 sequence is 14 residues long. Per germline, CDR1 SQVTM and CDR2 ANQGSEA. V shed 4 bases, J shed 6 bases, and the junction held 6 bases outside the gene matches. CDR3: CSVGDRGRKHGYTF. Written as DNA, the CDR3 is TGCAGCGTTGGGGACAGGGGGCGCAAGCATGGCTACACCTTC.

In nucleotides, the CDR3 is TGTGCCAGCAGCGTCACAGACCAAGAGACCCAGTACTTC. This codes for CASSVTDQETQYF. The V call is TRBV9, the J call TRBJ2-5; D not certain. Germline loops: CDR1 SGDLS, CDR2 YYNGEE. This CDR3 has 13 residues. Trimming took off 2 bases at V and 0 bases at J, with 5 bases between the two ends.